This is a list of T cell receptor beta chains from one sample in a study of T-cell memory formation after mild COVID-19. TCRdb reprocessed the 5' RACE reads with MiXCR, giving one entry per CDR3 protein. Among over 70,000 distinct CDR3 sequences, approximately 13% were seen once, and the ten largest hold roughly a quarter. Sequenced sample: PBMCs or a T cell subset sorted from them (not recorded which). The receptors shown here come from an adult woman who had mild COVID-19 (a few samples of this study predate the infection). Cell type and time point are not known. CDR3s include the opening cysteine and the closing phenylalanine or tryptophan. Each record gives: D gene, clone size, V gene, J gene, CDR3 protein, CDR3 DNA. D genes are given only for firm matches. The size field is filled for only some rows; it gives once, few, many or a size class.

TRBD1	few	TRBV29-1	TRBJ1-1	CSVERGAQGIYTEAFF	TGCAGCGTTGAAAGGGGGGCACAGGGGATTTATACTGAAGCTTTCTTT
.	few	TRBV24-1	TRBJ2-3	CATSDSTDTQYF	TGTGCCACCAGTGACAGCACAGATACGCAGTATTTT
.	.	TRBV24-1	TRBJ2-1	CAIKNEQFF	TGTGCCATCAAAAATGAGCAGTTCTTC
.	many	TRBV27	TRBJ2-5	CASSLYGQAQETQYF	TGTGCCAGCAGTTTATACGGCCAGGCCCAAGAGACCCAGTACTTC
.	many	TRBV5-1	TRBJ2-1	CASSLVTPEQFF	TGCGCCAGCAGCTTGGTCACCCCGGAGCAGTTCTTC
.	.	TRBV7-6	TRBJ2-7	CASSWSAESSYEQYF	TGTGCCAGCAGCTGGTCGGCGGAGAGCTCCTACGAGCAGTACTTC
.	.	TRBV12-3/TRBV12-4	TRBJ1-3	CATLSGNTIYF	TGTGCCACCTTGTCTGGAAACACCATATATTTT
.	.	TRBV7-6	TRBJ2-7	CASSLVGQGLLEQYF	TGTGCCAGCAGCTTAGTTGGCCAGGGGCTTCTCGAGCAGTACTTC
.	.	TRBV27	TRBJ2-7	CASSLSGAYEQYF	TGTGCCAGCAGTTTATCCGGCGCCTACGAGCAGTACTTC
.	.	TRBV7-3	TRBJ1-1	CASSHDRSTEAFF	TGTGCCAGCAGCCACGACAGGAGCACTGAAGCTTTCTTT
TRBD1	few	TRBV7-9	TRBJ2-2	CASSSGTGPHTGELFF	TGTGCCAGCAGTTCCGGGACAGGGCCTCACACCGGGGAGCTGTTTTTT
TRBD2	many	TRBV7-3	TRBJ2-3	CASSLRTSREDTQYF	TGTGCCAGCAGTTTGAGGACTAGCCGAGAAGATACGCAGTATTTT
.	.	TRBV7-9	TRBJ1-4	CASSSLDSEKLFF	TGTGCCAGCAGCAGCCTCGACAGCGAAAAACTGTTTTTT
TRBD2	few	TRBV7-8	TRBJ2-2	CASSLAGGPNTGELFF	TGTGCCAGCAGCTTAGCGGGAGGGCCGAACACCGGGGAGCTGTTTTTT
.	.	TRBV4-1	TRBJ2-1	CASSQDLESYNEQFF	TGCGCCAGCAGCCAAGATCTAGAATCCTACAATGAGCAGTTCTTC
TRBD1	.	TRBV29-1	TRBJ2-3	CSVWDSLTDTQYF	TGCAGCGTTTGGGACAGCCTCACAGATACGCAGTATTTT
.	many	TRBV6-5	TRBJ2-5	CASSYGGGRETQYF	TGTGCCAGCAGTTACGGAGGGGGGAGAGAGACCCAGTACTTC